The 9 T cell receptor beta chains given below trace back to one sample, sequenced in a study of blood T cells in healthy people across ages. The second PCR ran about 6 to 12 cycles with a sample-barcoded 5' primer and J-beta primers. TCRdb called the 5' RACE reads again in MiXCR, with one record for every CDR3 protein. The sample has 1.5 million to 2 million distinct CDR3 sequences; roughly 30% are singletons. The material sequenced was blood. The receptor source for this set is a woman between 25 and 40 years old in good health.

In its sample, this clonotype was seen a few times. The chain carries TRBV5-1 and TRBJ2-4; D unresolved. This CDR3 comprises 17 residues. The ends were cut back, 0 bases at V and 0 bases at J, with 13 bases in the middle. Germline values: CDR1 SGHRS, CDR2 YFSETQ. CDR3 DNA sequence: TGCGCCAGCAGCTTGGAGCCAGTATTAATAGCCAAAAACATTCAGTACTTC. Its translation is CASSLEPVLIAKNIQYF.

This clonotype has at least ten counts. The DNA of the CDR3 is TGCAGTGCTAGAGAGAGCTCTGGGGCCAACGTCCTGACTTTC. Protein product: CSARESSGANVLTF. The chain carries TRBV20-1 and TRBJ2-6; no clear D. Germline lookup yields CDR1 DFQATT and CDR2 SNEGSKA (reference sequence). Trimming stripped 0 bases from V and 0 bases from J, with 3 bases between. This CDR3 spans 14 amino acids.

The chain combines TRBV20-1 with TRBJ2-5; D is unclear. The CDR3 runs 13 residues. Looked up from germline, CDR1 is DFQATT and CDR2 is SNEGSKA (reference sequence). V was cut by 6 bases and J by 4 bases, with 15 bases left in between. Here the CDR3 reads CSAPPSTGETQYF. The CDR3 bases are TGCAGTGCCCCCCCCTCCACTGGAGAGACCCAGTACTTC.

This clonotype was recorded a few times. CDR3: CSALDPGSSYNEQFF. Here the CDR3 DNA reads TGCAGTGCCCTAGACCCGGGGAGCTCCTACAATGAGCAGTTCTTC. The V call is TRBV20-1, the J call TRBJ2-1; D may be TRBD2 (5 bases). Germline lookup yields CDR1 DFQATT and CDR2 SNEGSKA (reference sequence). Trimming stripped 6 bases from V and 0 bases from J, with 15 bases between. The CDR3 has 15 amino acids.

Ten or more counts support this clonotype. This rearrangement joins TRBV6-5 to TRBJ1-2; 7 bases fit TRBD1. V lost 8 bases and J lost 2; bases outside the gene matches: 11. The V gene's germline CDR1 is MNHEY and CDR2 SVGAGI. The CDR3 contains 15 residues. The CDR3 here is CASRGQLIHNYGYTF. CDR3 nucleotide sequence: TGTGCCAGCCGGGGACAGCTAATACACAACTATGGCTACACCTTC.

The chain combines TRBV7-6 with TRBJ2-7, with D hard to call. This CDR3 is built from 14 residues. Trimming stripped 0 bases from V and 2 bases from J, with 8 bases between. Germline V lookup: CDR1 SGHVS, CDR2 FNYEAQ. The CDR3 nucleotides are TGTGCCAGCAGCTTAGCGTGCCAACCCTACGAGCAGTACTTC. Its translation: CASSLACQPYEQYF. Filled out from reference TRBV7-6 and TRBJ2-7, the complete variable domain reads GAGVSQSPRYKVTKRGQDVALRCDPISGHVSLYWYRQALGQGPEFLTYFNYEAQQDKSGLPNDRFSAERPEGSISTLTIQRTEQRDSAMYRCASSLACQPYEQYFGPGTRLTVT.

Only a few counts were recorded for this clonotype. V is TRBV9 and J is TRBJ2-5, with D possibly being TRBD1 or TRBD2 (5 bases each). V was clipped by 1 base and J by 4 bases, with 11 bases between them. The CDR3 is made up of 14 amino acids. Germline-derived CDR1 and CDR2 are SGDLS and YYNGEE. As DNA, the CDR3 is TGTGCCAGCAGCGTACAGTGGGGGAGAGAGACCCAGTACTTC. Translated, it gives CASSVQWGRETQYF.

This clonotype was seen many times. The V call is TRBV5-1, the J call TRBJ2-1; 10 bases fit TRBD1. Looked up from germline, CDR1 is SGHRS and CDR2 is YFSETQ. The CDR3 has 15 residues. V lost 1 base to trimming and J lost 5 bases; unmatched junction nucleotides: 3. CDR3 nucleotides: TGCGCCAGCAGCTTGTCCGGGACAGGGGACAATGAGCAGTTCTTC. Protein product: CASSLSGTGDNEQFF. Complete variable domain (other parts from reference TRBV5-1 and TRBJ2-1): KAGVTQTPRYLIKTRGQQVTLSCSPISGHRSVSWYQQTPGQGLQFLFEYFSETQRNKGNFPGRFSGRQFSNSRSEMNVSTLELGDSALYLCASSLSGTGDNEQFFGPGTRLTVL.

This chain links TRBV18 with TRBJ2-7; no firm D call. Looked up from germline, CDR1 is KGHSH and CDR2 is LQKENI. The CDR3 consists of 13 residues. Trimming stripped 3 bases from V and 1 base from J, with 7 bases between. CDR3 protein: CASSPNPSYEQYF. The CDR3 nucleotides are TGTGCCAGCTCACCGAATCCTTCCTACGAGCAGTACTTC.